The 2 T cell receptor beta chains given below trace back to one sample, sequenced in a study of cytomegalovirus exposure and HLA in healthy donors. The table came from immunoSEQ multiplex PCR; TCRdb's copy has only in-frame clones and leaves some out. Among 220,000 or so clones listed, around nine tenths were seen once. The sequenced sample was PBMCs. The receptors were sampled from a woman younger than 30 in good health and CMV-seronegative.

The chain recombines TRBV18 with TRBJ1-4, with 7 bases matching TRBD1. From germline, CDR1 is KGHSH and CDR2 LQKENI. The CDR3 sequence is 15 residues long. The V gene end was trimmed by 5 bases and the J gene end by 4 bases; junction bases not matched to a gene: 7. The CDR3 spells CASSAGTASNEKLFF. The CDR3 DNA reads TGTGCCAGCTCAGCCGGGACAGCAAGTAATGAAAAACTGTTTTTT.

The gene calls are TRBV11-2 and TRBJ2-7, with unresolved D. This CDR3 comprises 12 residues. Trimming took 5 bases from V and 2 from J, leaving 7 bases between them. Germline V CDR1 and CDR2: SGHAT, FQNNGV. The DNA for the CDR3 is TGTGCCAGCAGCCCCACAGCCTACGAGCAGTACTTC. Its translation: CASSPTAYEQYF.